This T cell receptor (beta chain) was obtained from a study of blood T cell repertoires in COVID-19. Turning to the study itself: Samples representing acute and convalescent COVID-19 were sourced from the United States, Italy and Spain. Sources were T cells, B-cell-depleted T cells, or PBMCs; the material itself was cDNA or gDNA.

The CDR3 is made up of 15 amino acids. Germline V gene sequence: CDR1 MNHEY, CDR2 SVGAGI. V shed 6 bases, J shed 2 bases, and the junction held 8 bases outside the gene matches. In the source study's methods: Reference gene primer amplification yielded estimated nucleated cell counts. Assay used: immunoSEQ multiplex PCR; TCRdb lists only in-frame clones, some missing. V and J calls and clone size are copied from that table; D and trimming were computed from the DNA. The data contain over 200,000 clones, around nine tenths of them singletons. This TCR was recovered from a man aged 60 to 69 who had recovered from COVID-19. Sequencing was performed on peripheral blood. The rearrangement joins TRBV6-5 to TRBJ2-3, with 7 nucleotides matching TRBD1. Written as DNA, the CDR3 is TGTGCCAGCAGGTCCGGGACAGTAAACACAGATACGCAGTATTTT. It encodes CASRSGTVNTDTQYF.